This T cell receptor beta chain emerged from a study of CD8 T cells in ankylosing spondylitis. Findings and limits, study-wide: A TCR beta motif made of several highly homologous variants seemed typical of ankylosing spondylitis blood. Significant enrichment of disease-linked clones was reported in matched ankylosing spondylitis synovial fluid.

Each CDR3 protein is one row after TCRdb ran MiXCR on the 5' RACE reads. The sample lists tens of thousands of distinct CDR3 sequences; 5.3% were seen once. This clonotype occurred many times. Its antigen is undetermined. Germline lookup yields CDR1 LGHDT and CDR2 YNNKEL (reference sequence). This CDR3 spans 16 amino acids. Trimming took 1 base from V and 6 from J, leaving 16 bases between them. Sequenced: blood, either unsorted or a sorted T cell fraction (not recorded which). The clonotype comes from a male donor with ankylosing spondylitis or in good health (not recorded which). The chain carries TRBV3-1 and TRBJ2-1, with a tentative D call TRBD2 (5 bases). The CDR3 reads CASSQGRLASLNEQFF. CDR3 nucleotide sequence: TGTGCCAGCAGCCAAGGGCGGCTAGCCAGCCTCAATGAGCAGTTCTTC.